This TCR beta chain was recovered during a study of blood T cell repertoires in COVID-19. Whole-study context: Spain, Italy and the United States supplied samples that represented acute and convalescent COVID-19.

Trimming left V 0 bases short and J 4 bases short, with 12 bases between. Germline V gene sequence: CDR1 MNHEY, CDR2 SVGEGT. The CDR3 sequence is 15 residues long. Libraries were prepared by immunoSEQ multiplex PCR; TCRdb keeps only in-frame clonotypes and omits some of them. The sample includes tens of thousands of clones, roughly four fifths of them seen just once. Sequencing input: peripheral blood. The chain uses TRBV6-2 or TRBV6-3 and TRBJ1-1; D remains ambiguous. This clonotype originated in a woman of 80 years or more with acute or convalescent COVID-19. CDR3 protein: CASSYSRGSVTEAFF. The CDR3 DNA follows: TGTGCCAGCAGTTACTCGCGGGGTAGCGTCACTGAAGCTTTCTTT.